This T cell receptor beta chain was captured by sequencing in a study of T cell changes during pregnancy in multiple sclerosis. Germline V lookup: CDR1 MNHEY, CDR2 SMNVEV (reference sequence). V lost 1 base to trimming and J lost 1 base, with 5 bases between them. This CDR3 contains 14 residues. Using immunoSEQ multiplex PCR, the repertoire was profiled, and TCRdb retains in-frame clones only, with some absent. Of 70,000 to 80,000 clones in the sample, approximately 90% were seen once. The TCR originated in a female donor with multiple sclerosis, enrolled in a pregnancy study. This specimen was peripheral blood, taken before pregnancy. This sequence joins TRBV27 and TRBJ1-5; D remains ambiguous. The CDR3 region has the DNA TGTGCCAGCAGTTTATTGCGGAGCAATCAGCCCCAGCATTTT. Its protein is CASSLLRSNQPQHF.